The 21 T cell receptor beta chains below come from one sample, sequenced in a study of cytomegalovirus exposure and HLA in healthy donors. 13 Jbeta primers and 60 Vbeta primers were used for the PCR. The assay was immunoSEQ multiplex PCR, and TCRdb's table has in-frame clones only and misses some. The repertoire holds about 220,000 clones, approximately 70% seen once, with 1.8% in the top ten. The specimen sequenced was PBMCs. Receptors were obtained from a woman aged 25 to 45 in good health and CMV-seronegative.

The gene calls are TRBV6-5 and TRBJ1-1, with D unclear. The ends were cut back, 0 bases at V and 1 base at J, with 9 bases in the middle. Germline loops: CDR1 MNHEY, CDR2 SVGAGI. The CDR3 is 15 amino acids. In nucleotides, the CDR3 is TGTGCCAGCAGTTACTCGAGGGCAGGGAACACTGAAGCTTTCTTT. This sequence encodes CASSYSRAGNTEAFF.

This clone showed up just a few times. V and J are TRBV30 and TRBJ1-6; 7 positions agree with TRBD1. Germline CDR1 reads GTSNPN; CDR2 reads SVGIG (reference sequence). This CDR3 is 14 amino acids long. V trimming: 3 bases; J trimming: 4 bases; junction bases outside the gene matches: 3. The CDR3 reads CAWRPGQYNSPLHF. CDR3 sequence (DNA): TGTGCCTGGAGACCGGGACAGTATAATTCACCCCTCCACTTT.

This clone was recorded once. At one end the junction does not follow the germline gene, possibly because of a read error. The genes are TRBV4-1 and TRBJ1-2; 7 bases fit TRBD1. Germline loops: CDR1 MGHRA, CDR2 YSYEKL. CDR3 length equals 15 residues. CDR3 sequence reads: CASSTNRGSKYGYTF. CDR3 coding DNA: TGCGCCAGCAGCACTAACAGGGGATCTAAATATGGCTACACCTTC.

The chain couples TRBV6-5 to TRBJ2-7; D is possibly TRBD2 (5 bases). Germline V CDR1 and CDR2: MNHEY, SVGAGI. With 5 bases removed from V and 3 bases from J, the gap between germline ends came to 17 bases. The CDR3 extends over 15 amino acids. The CDR3 coding sequence is TGTGCCAGCAGTGGGTCGGACGGGGTTTACTACGAGCAGTACTTC. It yields the protein CASSGSDGVYYEQYF.

The chain combines TRBV10-3 with TRBJ1-2, with 10 bases matching TRBD1. The V segment lost 7 bases and the J segment 7 bases; nucleotides outside the gene matches: 6. In germline, CDR1 is ENHRY, CDR2 SYGVKD. The CDR3 spans 13 residues. The CDR3 protein is CAITSTGGPGYTF. The DNA of the CDR3 is TGTGCCATCACCTCGACAGGGGGCCCTGGCTACACCTTC.

This clone showed up just once. V and J are TRBV10-3 and TRBJ2-3, with D tentatively TRBD2 (6 bases). Germline CDR1 and CDR2: ENHRY and SYGVKD. Trimming pared 2 bases from V and 5 bases from J, leaving 14 bases between. The CDR3 contains 15 residues. The CDR3 sequence is CAISESSGGLDTQYF. In DNA form, the CDR3 reads TGTGCCATCAGTGAGAGTAGCGGAGGGTTAGATACGCAGTATTTT.

J is TRBJ2-1 and V is TRBV9; 13 positions match TRBD2. Per germline, CDR1 SGDLS and CDR2 YYNGEE. V gave up 0 bases and J gave up 8 bases; unmatched junction bases: 2. The CDR3 runs 15 residues. CDR3 sequence reads: CASSVVGLAGDEQFF. Here the CDR3 DNA reads TGTGCCAGCAGCGTAGTAGGACTAGCGGGAGATGAGCAGTTCTTC.

The gene calls are TRBV28 and TRBJ1-1; 9 bases line up with TRBD1. Germline lookup yields CDR1 MDHEN and CDR2 SYDVKM. V shed 2 bases and J 2 bases; nucleotides not matched to a gene: 9. The CDR3 consists of 17 residues. The CDR3 coding sequence is TGTGCCAGCAGTTTACCGGACAGGGGAAGGAGAAACACTGAAGCTTTCTTT. Encoded protein: CASSLPDRGRRNTEAFF.

The CDR3 bases are TGTGCCAGCAGCTCTACTAGCGGGGGGGCAATAAGTGAGCAGTTCTTC. Encoded protein: CASSSTSGGAISEQFF. The genes are TRBV5-5 and TRBJ2-1; 13 nucleotides match TRBD2. CDR1 and CDR2 from the germline V gene are SGHKS and YYEKEE (reference sequence). With V trimmed by 3 bases and J by 9 bases, 9 bases remained unmatched. CDR3 length equals 16 residues.

There are a few counts of this clone. The junction departs from germline at one end; a sequencing error may be responsible. The V and J genes are TRBV5-1 and TRBJ2-3; 10 nucleotides align to TRBD1. Germline V gene data show CDR1 as SGHRS and CDR2 as YFSETQ. This CDR3 contains 18 residues. The CDR3 sequence: CAISPARGTGASTDTQYF. The DNA for the CDR3 is TGCGCCATCAGCCCGGCCAGGGGGACAGGGGCTTCCACAGATACGCAGTATTTT.

Points on this clone: The junction shows a germline mismatch at one end, possibly a read error. V gene TRBV4-1 combines with J gene TRBJ1-1; D gene unclear. Looked up from germline, CDR1 is MGHRA and CDR2 is YSYEKL. This CDR3 region has 13 residues. The CDR3 spells CASSQTARTEAFF. The CDR3 bases are TGTGCCAGCAGCCAAACGGCTAGAACTGAAGCTTTCTTT.

The V gene is TRBV11-3, the J gene TRBJ2-1; D gene ambiguous. Germline values: CDR1 SGHNT, CDR2 YENEEA. The CDR3 contains 11 residues. V lost 5 bases, J lost 10 bases, and 9 bases lay in between. CDR3 region: CASSPSWEQFF. The CDR3 DNA is TGTGCCAGCAGCCCCAGTTGGGAGCAGTTCTTC.

V gene TRBV6-5 combines with J gene TRBJ1-6; D perhaps matches TRBD1 (6 bases). V lost 8 bases to trimming and J lost 11 bases, with 13 bases between them. Germline loops: CDR1 MNHEY, CDR2 SVGAGI. The CDR3 has 12 amino acids. The CDR3 loop reads CASGDRRTPLHF. CDR3 coding DNA: TGTGCCAGCGGCGACAGGCGAACACCCCTCCACTTT.

This clone was observed a few times. This sequence joins TRBV29-1 and TRBJ1-1; D possibly corresponds to TRBD1 (6 bases). The germline V gene encodes CDR1 SQVTM and CDR2 ANQGSEA. V shed 4 bases and J shed 5 bases, with 11 bases lying between them. The CDR3 length is 12 residues. CDR3 in DNA: TGCAGCGTTGTTCAGGGGCCAACTGAAGCTTTCTTT. This sequence encodes CSVVQGPTEAFF.

The genes are TRBV19 and TRBJ1-5, with D possibly being TRBD1 (5 bases). This CDR3 has 17 amino acids. CDR1 LNHDA and CDR2 SQIVND come from the germline V gene (reference sequence). Trimming stripped 6 bases from V and 2 bases from J, with 20 bases between. The CDR3 DNA follows: TGTGCCAGTAGAAGGCTGGGGGGAGAGGGTGGCAATCAGCCCCAGCATTTT. Its translation is CASRRLGGEGGNQPQHF. The whole variable domain, remainder taken from reference TRBV19 and TRBJ1-5, is DGGITQSPKYLFRKEGQNVTLSCEQNLNHDAMYWYRQDPGQGLRLIYYSQIVNDFQKGDIAEGYSVSREKKESFPLTVTSAQKNPTAFYLCASRRLGGEGGNQPQHFGDGTRLSIL.

CDR3 sequence: CASSVGLAGTEQYF. For the CDR3, the DNA is TGTGCCAGCAGCGTAGGACTAGCGGGAACCGAGCAGTACTTC. The V gene is TRBV5-4, the J gene TRBJ2-7, with 12 positions matching TRBD2. Trimming at V came to 4 bases and at J to 6 bases, leaving 5 bases not matched to a gene. Per the germline V gene, CDR1 is SGHNT and CDR2 is YYREEE (reference sequence). This CDR3 contains 14 residues.

The J gene is TRBJ2-3, the V gene TRBV2; the match to TRBD2 covers 7 bases. CDR3 length equals 15 residues. The J segment lost 6 bases and the V segment lost 7 bases, leaving 13 bases of the junction unmatched. CDR1 SNHLY and CDR2 FYNNEI come from the germline V gene. The CDR3 is CASMVASGPWDTQYF. CDR3 sequence (DNA): TGTGCCAGCATGGTCGCTAGCGGACCATGGGATACGCAGTATTTT.

V and J are TRBV9 and TRBJ2-2; 10 bases are shared with TRBD1. Germline V gene sequence: CDR1 SGDLS, CDR2 YYNGEE. V shed 3 bases, J shed 2 bases, and the junction held 4 bases outside the gene matches. The CDR3 extends over 16 amino acids. CDR3 nucleotide sequence: TGTGCCAGCAGCGGACGACAGGGGGCAAACACCGGGGAGCTGTTTTTT. This codes for CASSGRQGANTGELFF.

Notes on this clone: An end of the junction differs from the germline gene, which may be a read error. J is TRBJ1-1 and V is TRBV7-9; TRBD1 might be the D (5 bases). The germline V gene encodes CDR1 SEHNR and CDR2 FQNEAQ (reference sequence). The CDR3 loop spans 15 amino acids. The CDR3 bases are TGTTCCAGCACCGAAGCAGGGAACGGGTACACTGAAGCTTTCTTT. Amino acids: CSSTEAGNGYTEAFF.

CDR3 region: CASTGGMGNIQYF. The DNA for the CDR3 is TGTGCCAGCACGGGGGGCATGGGAAACATTCAGTACTTC. The rearrangement uses TRBV2 and TRBJ2-4; possible D gene TRBD2, 7 bases. Germline lookup yields CDR1 SNHLY and CDR2 FYNNEI. The V and J ends lost 7 bases and 6 bases respectively, with 13 bases between them. This CDR3 is 13 amino acids long.

This chain connects TRBV6-5 to TRBJ2-7; possible D gene TRBD1, 5 bases. CDR3 length: 13 amino acids. Deletions cut 2 bases from V and 5 bases from J, with 10 bases between. Germline V gene sequence: CDR1 MNHEY, CDR2 SVGAGI. CDR3 DNA sequence: TGTGCCAGCAGTTACACAGGCGCAGACGAGCAGTACTTC. This gives the protein CASSYTGADEQYF.